Here is one TCR beta chain with its context. Its target is not known. These data originate in a study of human T cells and chemical hapten exposure. Study summary: Weekly administration of diphenylcyclopropenone to the scalp of patients continued throughout the roughly 24-week study. The patients were mostly female; they had alopecia areata, totalis or universalis. Study results and limitations: Patch test score tracked positively with PT1 expanded TCR counts.

The time point denotes: patch test 1, 2 weeks after DPC sensitization. Regarding treatment: therapeutic diphenylcyclopropenone sensitization with weekly scalp DPC. Using its own MiXCR run on the RACE reads, TCRdb lists one record per CDR3 protein. The table includes more than 150,000 distinct CDR3 sequences, roughly 15% detected once. The receptor was derived from a woman aged 25 to 45 with alopecia areata. Some clones in this sample may be carry-over from other donors' samples. The sequencing used whole blood, collected in connection with sensitization to the hapten diphenylcyclopropenone (DPC).

CDR3 in amino acids: CASSYATGGRQPQHF. The CDR3 DNA reads TGTGCCAGCAGTTACGCAACAGGGGGCCGTCAGCCCCAGCATTTT. The chain employs TRBV6-6 and TRBJ1-5; TRBD1 aligns across 9 bases. CDR1 is MNHNY and CDR2 is SVGAGI in the germline V gene (reference sequence). The V gene end was trimmed by 2 bases and the J gene end by 6 bases; junction bases not matched to a gene: 5. This CDR3 comprises 15 residues.